Following are 30 T cell receptor beta chains from one sample sequenced in a study of shared clonotypes between healthy human individuals (dated by TCRdb to 2019 to 2021). The method was the immunoSEQ multiplex PCR assay. TCRdb re-hosts the immuneACCESS table, in-frame sequences only. Its copies lack some clones; in the studies checked, an unresolved V gene accounts for under half of them, and the cause for the rest is not known. A total of 2 million to 2.5 million clones appear in this sample, 85% to 95% of them only once. The ten biggest clones cover 0.39% of the sample. What was sequenced was naive CD4+ T cells from PBMCs. This specimen's cell subset or site label, interpreted: CD45RA+ positively selected. The receptors were gathered from a man aged 18 to 30 in good health. Some clones in this sample may be carry-over from other donors' samples.

The genes are TRBV6-6 and TRBJ2-2; the match to TRBD1 covers 7 bases. CDR3 length: 15 amino acids. Germline V gene sequence: CDR1 MNHNY, CDR2 SVGAGI (reference sequence). Trimming cost V 5 bases and J 7 bases; bases outside gene matches: 10. The DNA of the CDR3 is TGTGCCAGCAGTCTACCGACAGGGTCCCTCGGGGAGCTGTTTTTT. This sequence encodes CASSLPTGSLGELFF.

The chain is built from TRBV6-5 and TRBJ1-3, with a weak D call TRBD1 (6 bases). This CDR3 region has 15 residues. The germline CDR1 and CDR2 sequences are MNHEY and SVGAGI. Between the trimmed V and J ends, which lost 5 bases and 0 bases, there was a span of 11 bases. The CDR3 coding sequence is TGTGCCAGCAGTGGGGGGGCGTTCTCTGGAAACACCATATATTTT. Residues: CASSGGAFSGNTIYF.

The J gene is TRBJ1-2, the V gene TRBV28; the D gene is possibly TRBD1 (5 bases). CDR1 is MDHEN, CDR2 SYDVKM, per germline. The CDR3 has 17 amino acids. Deletions cut 3 bases from V and 4 bases from J, with 21 bases between. As DNA, the CDR3 is TGTGCCAGCAGTTTTGGAGGGGAAGTGAGGTCTGGCTATGGCTACACCTTC. Protein sequence: CASSFGGEVRSGYGYTF.

This chain connects TRBV7-6 to TRBJ1-1; 10 bases fit TRBD1. CDR1 is SGHVS, CDR2 FNYEAQ, per germline. With 2 bases clipped from V and 5 bases from J, the junction kept 8 bases outside the gene matches. The CDR3 length is 16 residues. The CDR3 DNA reads as TGTGCCAGCAGCTTAAGACAGGGGGCACGGGAAACTGAAGCTTTCTTT. Translated: CASSLRQGARETEAFF.

The chain uses TRBV6-5 and TRBJ2-7, with D unclear. The CDR3 is made up of 12 amino acids. Per the germline V gene, CDR1 is MNHEY and CDR2 is SVGAGI. V was pared by 5 bases and J by 6 bases, with 11 bases between. The CDR3 bases are TGTGCCAGCAGTCAAAACACCCGCGAGCAGTACTTC. Its protein product is CASSQNTREQYF.

The gene calls are TRBV28 and TRBJ2-5, with 9 positions matching TRBD1. CDR3 length equals 14 residues. CDR1 is MDHEN, CDR2 SYDVKM, per germline. V dropped 6 bases and J dropped 1; count of bases not matched to a gene: 3. DNA for the CDR3: TGTGCCAGCAGGATGACAGGGGGCCAAGAGACCCAGTACTTC. Amino acid sequence: CASRMTGGQETQYF.

The V gene is TRBV5-1, the J gene TRBJ2-7; a possible D gene is TRBD2 (6 bases). From germline, CDR1 is SGHRS and CDR2 YFSETQ. The CDR3 extends over 11 amino acids. V was shortened by 3 bases and J by 8 bases, with 9 bases between the two germline ends. The CDR3 reads CASSSTRQQYF. The CDR3 nucleotides are TGCGCCAGCAGCTCGACTAGGCAGCAGTACTTC.

The chain carries TRBV20-1 and TRBJ1-1, with D perhaps matching TRBD1 (5 bases). The CDR3 runs to 11 residues. The germline V gene encodes CDR1 DFQATT and CDR2 SNEGSKA (reference sequence). V was pared by 6 bases and J by 11 bases, with 16 bases between. The CDR3 loop reads CSASDRDGAFF. The CDR3, as DNA: TGCAGTGCGTCTGACCGGGACGGCGCTTTCTTT.

This chain uses TRBV6-1 with TRBJ2-1; 11 nucleotides line up with TRBD2. The germline CDR1 and CDR2 sequences are MNHNS and SASEGT. This CDR3 spans 15 amino acids. With V trimmed by 6 bases and J by 5 bases, 6 bases remained unmatched. In nucleotides, the CDR3 is TGTGCCAGCAGGGCCGGGACTAGCGGCAACAATGAGCAGTTCTTC. Protein product: CASRAGTSGNNEQFF.

V is TRBV5-1 and J is TRBJ2-2; 10 bases line up with TRBD1. From germline, CDR1 is SGHRS and CDR2 YFSETQ. The CDR3 totals 15 residues. Trimming cost V 4 bases and J 5 bases; bases outside gene matches: 5. DNA for the CDR3: TGCGCCAGCAGCGCGACAGGGGGCGGGACCGGGGAGCTGTTTTTT. Protein: CASSATGGGTGELFF.

The rearrangement uses TRBV5-6 and TRBJ2-3, with no clear D. Trimming pared 2 bases from V and 0 bases from J, leaving 7 bases between. The CDR3 is 14 amino acids. The germline CDR1 and CDR2 sequences are SGHDT and YYEEEE. CDR3 nucleotide sequence: TGTGCCAGCAGCTTTGACCCTAGCACAGATACGCAGTATTTT. Protein sequence: CASSFDPSTDTQYF.

The chain combines TRBV7-7 with TRBJ2-1; 9 positions match TRBD2. V shed 1 base, J shed 9 bases, and the junction held 4 bases outside the gene matches. The CDR3 loop spans 14 amino acids. CDR1 SSHAT and CDR2 FNYEAQ come from the germline V gene (reference sequence). CDR3 DNA: TGTGCCAGCAGCTTAGTGTGGACTAGCGCTGAGCAGTTCTTC. Protein sequence: CASSLVWTSAEQFF.

V is TRBV10-3 and J is TRBJ2-3; possible D gene TRBD2, 5 bases. This CDR3 region has 15 residues. Germline CDR1 reads ENHRY; CDR2 reads SYGVKD. V gave up 2 bases and J gave up 6 bases, with 15 bases separating them. The CDR3 sequence: CAISETTIRGDTQYF. For the CDR3, the DNA is TGTGCCATCAGTGAGACGACCATACGCGGGGATACGCAGTATTTT.

This chain uses TRBV28 with TRBJ1-5, with a tentative D call TRBD1 (6 bases). This CDR3 has 17 amino acids. Germline assignment: CDR1 MDHEN and CDR2 SYDVKM. The ends were cut back, 4 bases at V and 0 bases at J, with 16 bases in the middle. CDR3 sequence reads: CASSSPKGVYSNQPQHF. The CDR3 DNA sequence: TGTGCCAGCAGTTCCCCCAAGGGGGTTTATAGCAATCAGCCCCAGCATTTT.

This clone was seen once. The chain employs TRBV19 and TRBJ2-3; D perhaps matches TRBD2 (6 bases). Trimming removed 7 bases from V and 4 bases from J, with 18 bases in between. Germline CDR1 LNHDA, CDR2 SQIVND (reference sequence). This CDR3 region has 15 residues. CDR3 region: CASTPVQGGADTQYF. The CDR3 nucleotides read TGTGCCAGTACCCCGGTCCAGGGAGGCGCAGATACGCAGTATTTT.

As to this clone: The sample has other DNA sequences that encode this CDR3 too. The rearrangement links TRBV6-5 to TRBJ1-1, with unresolved D. The CDR3 has 15 amino acids. V lost 0 bases to trimming and J lost 0 bases, with 8 bases between them. Germline V gives CDR1 MNHEY, CDR2 SVGAGI. CDR3 bases: TGTGCCAGCAGTTACTCGTCAGGCCTGAACACTGAAGCTTTCTTT. Its protein product is CASSYSSGLNTEAFF.

The chain is built from TRBV5-8 and TRBJ1-2, with D perhaps matching TRBD1 (6 bases). CDR1 and CDR2 from the germline V gene are SGHTS and YDEGEE. CDR3 length equals 13 residues. Deletions cut 4 bases from V and 4 bases from J, with 11 bases between. The CDR3 reads CASSPGATYGYTF. In nucleotides, the CDR3 is TGTGCCAGCAGCCCAGGGGCGACCTATGGCTACACCTTC.

The chain combines TRBV2 with TRBJ2-5, with 11 bases fitting TRBD2. V shed 6 bases, J shed 5 bases, and the junction held 14 bases outside the gene matches. CDR1 SNHLY and CDR2 FYNNEI come from the germline V gene. The CDR3 covers 17 residues. CDR3 region: CASRGTSGIPRGETQYF. The CDR3 coding sequence is TGTGCCAGCAGGGGGACTAGCGGCATCCCCCGGGGGGAGACCCAGTACTTC.

The CDR3 reads CASSFPSRPILYNEQFF. As DNA, the CDR3 is TGCGCCAGCAGCTTTCCCTCTCGGCCTATATTATACAATGAGCAGTTCTTC. This sequence joins TRBV4-1 and TRBJ2-1; unclear D gene. V shed 5 bases and J shed 4 bases, with 21 bases lying between them. The CDR3 runs 17 residues. The germline V gene has CDR1 MGHRA and CDR2 YSYEKL.

This chain connects TRBV28 to TRBJ1-4; possible D gene TRBD1, 5 bases. Germline CDR1 is MDHEN and CDR2 is SYDVKM. With 3 bases removed from V and 5 bases from J, the gap between germline ends came to 10 bases. This CDR3 spans 14 amino acids. The DNA of the CDR3 is TGTGCCAGCAGTTTTCGGCGGGGGAATGAAAAACTGTTTTTT. It yields the protein CASSFRRGNEKLFF.

The rearrangement links TRBV7-9 to TRBJ1-5; the D gene is possibly TRBD1 (6 bases). Trimming took 1 base from V and 0 from J, leaving 10 bases between them. The germline CDR1 and CDR2 sequences are SEHNR and FQNEAQ (reference sequence). The CDR3 extends over 16 amino acids. CDR3: CASSLGAGVSNQPQHF. The CDR3 DNA follows: TGTGCCAGCAGCTTAGGAGCAGGGGTTAGCAATCAGCCCCAGCATTTT. Based on the CDR3 plus reference TRBV7-9 and TRBJ1-5, the full variable domain is DTGVSQNPRHKITKRGQNVTFRCDPISEHNRLYWYRQTLGQGPEFLTYFQNEAQLEKSRLLSDRFSAERPKGSFSTLEIQRTEQGDSAMYLCASSLGAGVSNQPQHFGDGTRLSIL.

This chain connects TRBV2 to TRBJ1-5; weak D call: TRBD1 (5 bases). This CDR3 contains 16 residues. Per the germline V gene, CDR1 is SNHLY and CDR2 is FYNNEI. V was pared by 0 bases and J by 4 bases, with 13 bases between. This CDR3 is CASSEAGAGQNQPQHF. The CDR3 bases are TGTGCCAGCAGTGAAGCTGGGGCAGGGCAGAATCAGCCCCAGCATTTT.

The rearrangement links TRBV9 to TRBJ1-3, with D hard to call. Germline V gives CDR1 SGDLS, CDR2 YYNGEE. With 5 bases removed from V and 4 bases from J, the gap between germline ends came to 16 bases. This CDR3 spans 15 amino acids. The CDR3, as DNA: TGTGCCAGCAGACCGGGCCTAACGGCAGGAAACACCATATATTTT. Translated, it gives CASRPGLTAGNTIYF.

The chain carries TRBV5-1 and TRBJ1-4; no definite D call. Germline assignment: CDR1 SGHRS and CDR2 YFSETQ. The CDR3 has 18 residues. Trimming took 0 bases from V and 1 from J, leaving 16 bases between them. The DNA for the CDR3 is TGCGCCAGCAGCTTGGTACTGAATCCAACCTTAACTAATGAAAAACTGTTTTTT. Its protein product is CASSLVLNPTLTNEKLFF.

This clone was picked up a small number of times. A junction end diverges from the germline sequence, so it may reflect a read error. The chain recombines TRBV19 with TRBJ1-1, with no clear D. CDR1 and CDR2 from the germline V gene are LNHDA and SQIVND (reference sequence). CDR3 length equals 12 residues. The CDR3 loop is CASSVENTEAFF. CDR3 bases: TGTGCCAGTAGTGTAGAGAACACTGAAGCTTTCTTT.

The table lists this clone with a count of one. This sequence joins TRBV7-8 and TRBJ2-2; 7 bases fit TRBD1. This CDR3 comprises 15 residues. Unmatched junction bases numbered 14, after V lost 8 bases and J lost 8 bases. The germline CDR1 and CDR2 sequences are SGHVS and FQNEAQ. This chain's CDR3 is CASGSPGQLLGELFF. In DNA form, the CDR3 reads TGTGCCAGCGGCTCCCCGGGACAGTTGTTAGGGGAGCTGTTTTTT.

The chain has TRBV28 and TRBJ2-5, with D perhaps TRBD1 (6 bases). This CDR3 is built from 13 residues. Per germline, CDR1 MDHEN and CDR2 SYDVKM. This chain's CDR3 is CATTGRGGETQYF. CDR3 bases: TGTGCTACCACAGGGAGAGGAGGAGAGACCCAGTACTTC.

The gene calls are TRBV2 and TRBJ2-2, with D unresolved. Germline values: CDR1 SNHLY, CDR2 FYNNEI. The length of the CDR3 is 14 residues. The V end was cut by 5 bases, the J end by 5 bases, with 12 bases between. For the CDR3, the DNA is TGTGCCAGCAGTCAGGCAGGAGCTACCGGGGAGCTGTTTTTT. Its protein product is CASSQAGATGELFF.

The chain has TRBV28 and TRBJ2-1; maybe TRBD2 (5 bases). The CDR3 consists of 15 residues. Germline-derived CDR1 and CDR2 are MDHEN and SYDVKM. Trimming left V 6 bases short and J 4 bases short, with 16 bases between. CDR3 sequence reads: CASSPRDTPYNEQFF. CDR3 in DNA: TGTGCCAGCAGCCCCCGGGATACACCTTACAATGAGCAGTTCTTC.

This clone was detected only once. The V call is TRBV2, the J call TRBJ2-1, with 8 bases fitting TRBD1. Germline V gene lookup returns CDR1 SNHLY and CDR2 FYNNEI. The ends lost 6 bases at V and 7 bases at J; junction bases unmatched: 8. CDR3 length: 14 residues. The CDR3 is CASSKDRVRNEQFF. For the CDR3, the DNA is TGTGCCAGCAGCAAGGACAGGGTACGGAATGAGCAGTTCTTC.